The clone carrying this T cell receptor (beta chain) was counted between two and nine times. The germline V gene has CDR1 SGHTA and CDR2 FQGNSA. CDR3 length equals 13 residues. The V and J ends lost 4 bases and 5 bases, in that order; junction bases with no gene match: 3. This sample stems from a study of glioma-infiltrating T cells after dendritic cell vaccination. Documented time point: after dendritic cell vaccination, including at tumor progression/relapse. The repertoire was sequenced with immunoSEQ multiplex PCR; TCRdb's copy has only in-frame clones and lacks some. The profile covers 50,000 to 60,000 clones, with around 83% appearing a single time and about 15% taken by the ten largest.

The receptor was isolated from a human donor with glioblastoma. The sample consisted of blood, taken after dendritic cell vaccination. The chain carries TRBV7-2 and TRBJ1-2, with TRBD1 identical over 8 bases. DNA of the CDR3: TGTGCCAGCAGCTGGACAGGGAGATATGGCTACACCTTC. Protein sequence: CASSWTGRYGYTF.